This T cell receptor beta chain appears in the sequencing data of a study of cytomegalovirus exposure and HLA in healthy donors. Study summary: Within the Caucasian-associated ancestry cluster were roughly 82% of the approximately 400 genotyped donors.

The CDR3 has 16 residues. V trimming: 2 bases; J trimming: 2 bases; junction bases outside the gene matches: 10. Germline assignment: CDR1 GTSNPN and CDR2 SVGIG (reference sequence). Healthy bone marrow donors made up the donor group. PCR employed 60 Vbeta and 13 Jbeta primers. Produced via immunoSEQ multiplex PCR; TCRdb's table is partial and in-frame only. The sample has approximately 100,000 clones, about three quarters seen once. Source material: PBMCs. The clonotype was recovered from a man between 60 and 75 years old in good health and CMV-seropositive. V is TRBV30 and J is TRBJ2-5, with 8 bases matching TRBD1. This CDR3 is CAWSLWTGPGQETQYF. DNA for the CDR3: TGTGCCTGGAGTCTCTGGACAGGGCCGGGGCAAGAGACCCAGTACTTC.